This TCR beta chain originates from a study of neoadjuvant anti-PD-1 for oral cavity cancer (dated by TCRdb to the early 2020s). For the wider study: Before curative-intent surgical resection, most patients were given three to four biweekly doses of nivolumab at 3 mg/kg. Patients who did not progress were given a fourth nivolumab dose at about day 43 and had definitive surgical resection on days 50-56. Under RECIST 1.1, a patient counted as a responder if showing complete response, partial response or stable disease, and as a non-responder if showing progression. There were roughly 13 patients in the parent correlative cohort, and the response rate was about 36%. On the study overall, not on this receptor specifically: Larger post-treatment sizes of preexisting intratumoral clones correlated with greater tumor shrinkage, suggesting expansion of preexisting clones contributed to response. A higher pretreatment blood Treg/Th17 ratio correlated with both higher pretreatment blood TCRbeta clonality and lower post-treatment tumor TCRbeta clonality. TCR analyses included only a few patients per response group, and the authors called for larger cohorts for validation.

Turning to this clone: The antigen it binds to is not known. Nothing much larger sits one base from this clone, and base qualities are not available.

Trimming costs V 8 bases and J 6 bases, and their ends lie 19 bases apart. Inclusive of the bounding cysteine and phenylalanine, the CDR3 is 14 residues long. The kept DNA is CDR3 alone, 42 bases in frame from the first base. Via the germline V gene, CDR1 is SNHLY and CDR2 FYNNEI. For survey sequencing of tumor libraries, mostly roughly 5 ug of input genomic DNA was used, and two replicates were run per sample. TCRbeta libraries were prepared with the immunoSEQ hsTCRbeta kit according to the manufacturer's instructions. The finished libraries were brought together in one pool at roughly 3 nM, which was then read using an Illumina NovaSeq 6000 S4 flow cell. The source study handled its data this way. The immunoSEQ Analyzer handled quality control and preprocessing of the raw data. The analysis was restricted to productive rearrangements, with each unique CDR3 amino acid sequence defining a clonotype. Using the R package tcR, the researchers computed the Gini-Simpson index as their estimate of repertoire clonality. Student's t test was used to compare Gini indices, while Pearson correlation assessed associations with tumor size change. TCRdb stores this immuneACCESS table with in-frame sequences only. Part of the clones is absent; in the studies checked, under half of the shortfall reflects unresolved V genes, and no reason is known for the rest. V and J calls and clone size are given by that table; D and trimming were obtained from the DNA. The sample table shows under 6,500 clones, and around 50% are seen once. Jointly, the top ten make up about 7% of the sample.

Sample time point, as interpreted from the label and publication: after neoadjuvant nivolumab, at surgical resection. None of the patients had received prior systemic or radiation treatment, and all were newly diagnosed with stage II-IVA oral cavity squamous cell carcinoma. Everyone in the cohort had locally advanced, HPV-negative oral cavity squamous cell carcinoma. Samples came from a longitudinal correlative study of a single-arm phase II trial of neoadjuvant nivolumab in oral cavity squamous cell carcinoma. Subject-matched pre- and post-treatment PBMCs and tumors from three responders and three non-responders were subjected to genomic DNA-based TCRbeta sequencing. Genomic DNA was isolated from tumor tissue using the Maxwell RSC DNA from Tissue kit.

The receptor's source is a person between 40 and 80 years old with oral cavity squamous cell carcinoma. Specimen: tumor tissue, collected after nivolumab (anti-PD-1) treatment. Here the chain combines TRBV2 and TRBJ1-2; TRBD1 is a possible D gene, resting on 6 matching bases. The CDR3 protein sequence reads: CASLFAGTNNGYTF. The nucleotide sequence reads TGTGCCAGCCTTTTCGCCGGGACAAATAATGGCTACACCTTC.